Listed below are T cell receptor beta chains from one sample, sequenced in a study of OX40 agonist ivuxolimab in advanced cancers. Here immunoSEQ multiplex PCR was the method, and the copy in TCRdb shows in-frame clones only, minus some. The sample includes about 26,000 clones, about 82% of them seen just once. Specimen: CD4+ or CD8+ T cells sorted from blood, collected in a trial of the OX40 agonist ivuxolimab. These receptors were collected from an adult with an advanced solid tumor such as melanoma, head and neck, liver or kidney cancer. Both conserved end residues are part of each CDR3. The D gene is left open where the match is weak. Clone sizes are given selectively: once, few, many, or a class where the clone is expanded.

j_call clone_size v_call d_call cdr3_nt cdr3_aa
TRBJ1-5 - TRBV6-6 - TGTGCCAGCAGTGATCCAGATCAGCCCCAGCATTTT CASSDPDQPQHF
TRBJ1-4 - TRBV7-6 - TGTGCCAGCAGCTTAGAAGACAGCGGATGGGAAAAACTGTTTTTT CASSLEDSGWEKLFF
TRBJ1-1 - TRBV6-5 TRBD1 TGTGCCAGCACTCAGGGGGCCGGGAACACTGAAGCTTTCTTT CASTQGAGNTEAFF
TRBJ2-1 - TRBV30 - TGTGCCTGGAGTGAGCCTCCGTATGAGCAGTTCTTC CAWSEPPYEQFF
TRBJ2-7 once TRBV5-4 - TGTGCCAGCAGCTTGGGGCCAGCGTGGGAGCAGTACTTC CASSLGPAWEQYF
TRBJ2-3 - TRBV4-2 - TGTGCCAGCAGCCCCGGGACTAGCACAGATACGCAGTATTTT CASSPGTSTDTQYF
TRBJ2-5 - TRBV9 - TGTGCCAGCAGCGCTGGAGGGTTGGAGACCCAGTACTTC CASSAGGLETQYF
TRBJ2-7 - TRBV7-7 - TGTGCCAGCACCCTTAAGGGTTTAGCCTACGAGCAGTACTTC CASTLKGLAYEQYF
TRBJ1-5 - TRBV6-5 - TGTGCCAGCAGCCTCAAAGGGACTCTGAATCAGCCCCAGCATTTT CASSLKGTLNQPQHF
TRBJ2-1 - TRBV7-3 - TGTGCCAGCAGCTTCGGTGGTTACAATGAGCAGTTCTTC CASSFGGYNEQFF
TRBJ2-2 - TRBV5-1 TRBD2 TGCGCCAGCAGCTCCGGGACTAGCGGGAGGGGGGTCACCGGGGAGCTGTTTTTT CASSSGTSGRGVTGELFF
TRBJ2-7 - TRBV9 - TGTGCCAGCAGCTTAGGGACAACTACCTACGAGCAGTACTTC CASSLGTTTYEQYF
TRBJ1-4 - TRBV7-9 - TGTGCCAGCAGCGGGAGGCCGGGGGTGGTTGAAAAACTGTTTTTT CASSGRPGVVEKLFF
TRBJ2-1 - TRBV5-8 TRBD2 TGTGCCAGCAGCTTGGGGGGACTAGCGACAACATACAATGAGCAGTTCTTC CASSLGGLATTYNEQFF
TRBJ2-3 - TRBV9 TRBD2 TGTGCCAGCAGCGCGGGGGGAGTGCGCCCTACGCAGTATTTT CASSAGGVRPTQYF
TRBJ1-4 - TRBV7-9 - TGTGCCAGCAGCTTGGGAAATGAAAAACTGTTTTTT CASSLGNEKLFF
TRBJ2-7 - TRBV11-1 - TGTGCCAGCAGCTTAGGACCCACCTCGGGCTACGAGCAGTACTTC CASSLGPTSGYEQYF
TRBJ2-1 - TRBV5-6 TRBD2 TGTGCCAGCAGGGGGTTGCGTCAGCGGGAGTCGTACAATGAGCAGTTCTTC CASRGLRQRESYNEQFF
TRBJ2-3 - TRBV27 - TGTGCCAGCAGTTTATCAGACCGACACAAATTCACAGATACGCAGTATTTT CASSLSDRHKFTDTQYF
TRBJ2-1 - TRBV19 TRBD1 TGTGCCAGTAGTTTCGGGACAGTAATCAATGAGCAGTTCTTC CASSFGTVINEQFF
TRBJ2-7 - TRBV15 TRBD2 TGTGCCACCAGCAGAGATAGGCTAGCGGGAGGGCTTTACGAGCAGTACTTC CATSRDRLAGGLYEQYF
TRBJ1-6 - TRBV19 - TGTGCCAGTAGTGTAGCATTGGATTCACCCCTCCACTTT CASSVALDSPLHF
TRBJ2-7 few TRBV5-5 TRBD1 TGTGCCAGCAGCTGGACAGGGGAGGAGCAGTACTTC CASSWTGEEQYF
TRBJ2-7 - TRBV11-3 - TGTGCCAGCAGCTCGTTTGTGGGGACCTACGAGCAGTACTTC CASSSFVGTYEQYF
TRBJ2-7 - TRBV27 TRBD2 TGTGCCAGCAGTTTTGGCGGGAGGGGTTACGAGCAGTACTTC CASSFGGRGYEQYF
TRBJ1-1 - TRBV4-3 - TGCGCCAGCAGCCAATCTTCATCACCCCGGGCTACTGAAGCTTTCTTT CASSQSSSPRATEAFF
TRBJ2-7 few TRBV4-1 - TGCGCCAGCAGCCTCGGTGGACTGATCTACGAGCAGTACTTC CASSLGGLIYEQYF
TRBJ2-7 - TRBV19 - TGTGCCAGTAGTATGTGGGGTGTAGCCTACGAGCAGTACTTC CASSMWGVAYEQYF
TRBJ2-1 - TRBV7-8 - TGTGCCAGCAGCCGTGAACCCCCCAGGGTCTTC CASSREPPRVF
TRBJ2-3 - TRBV2 TRBD2 TGTGCCAGCAGACGGACTAGCGGGGAAGGGGTGGATACGCAGTATTTT CASRRTSGEGVDTQYF
TRBJ1-5 - TRBV6-5 - TGTGCCAGCAGTTACTCTCCCTATCAGCCCCAGCATTTT CASSYSPYQPQHF
TRBJ1-1 - TRBV4-3 TRBD1 TGCGCCAGCAGCTATCAGGGGGGGAAAACTGAAGCTTTCTTT CASSYQGGKTEAFF
TRBJ2-4 - TRBV9 - TGTGCCAGCAGCATAGGTGCAACTCCCGGAGTTAGCGATGGCAAAAACATTCAGTACTTC CASSIGATPGVSDGKNIQYF
TRBJ2-7 - TRBV27 TRBD1 TGTGCCAGCAGGTTGATGACAGGGGGCGCGTCCGAGCAGTACTTC CASRLMTGGASEQYF
TRBJ1-2 - TRBV5-4 TRBD1 TGTGCCAGCAGCTTTTTTGGGACAGGGGGCCATGGCTACACCTTC CASSFFGTGGHGYTF
TRBJ2-7 - TRBV6-5 TRBD1 TGTGCCAGCACTGCCGCAGGGGGCTCCTACGAGCAGTACTTC CASTAAGGSYEQYF
TRBJ2-2 - TRBV29-1 - TGCAGCGTTGAAGATCAGGACGGGGACACCGGGGAGCTGTTTTTT CSVEDQDGDTGELFF
TRBJ1-2 - TRBV27 - TGTGCCAGCAGTCTCGACAGCACCTATGGCTACACCTTC CASSLDSTYGYTF
TRBJ2-1 - TRBV7-6 - TGTGCCAGCAGCTTAGTGGCCCCGGGTCGAGGGAATGAGCAGTTCTTC CASSLVAPGRGNEQFF
TRBJ2-7 - TRBV27 TRBD2 TGTGCCAGCAGTCCGGGGAGGGGTAGCGGGAGCTCCTACGAGCAGTACTTC CASSPGRGSGSSYEQYF
TRBJ1-6 - TRBV5-6 - TGTGCCAGCAGCTTGGCTGGGGGCAGCTCCTATAATTCACCCCTCCACTTT CASSLAGGSSYNSPLHF
TRBJ2-3 - TRBV28 - TGTGCCAGCAGTTTACCGGGGGATACGCAGTATTTT CASSLPGDTQYF
TRBJ2-6 - TRBV11-2 - TGTGCCAGCAGCGACCCCAGGGGTGGAGGGGCCAACGTCCTGACTTTC CASSDPRGGGANVLTF
TRBJ2-7 - TRBV7-6 - TGTGCCAGCAGCTTAGGTAGTAGATCCTACGAGCAGTACTTC CASSLGSRSYEQYF
TRBJ2-7 - TRBV15 TRBD1 TGTGCCACCAGCAGAGATCGACAGGGAAGGAACGAGCAGTACTTC CATSRDRQGRNEQYF
TRBJ1-4 - TRBV15 TRBD1 TGTGCCACAAGTACGGGACAGGAAAATGAAAAACTGTTTTTT CATSTGQENEKLFF
TRBJ1-1 - TRBV5-4 - TGTGCCAGCAGCTCTAGGGGGAATGAAGCTTTCTTT CASSSRGNEAFF
TRBJ2-5 - TRBV13 - TGTGCCAGCAGCTACCTCGGGGAAGAGACCCAGTACTTC CASSYLGEETQYF
TRBJ1-3 few TRBV15 TRBD1 TGTGCCACCAGCAGGGACAGGGATCCTGGAAACACCATATATTTT CATSRDRDPGNTIYF
TRBJ2-3 - TRBV28 TRBD2 TGTGCCAGCAGTTTAACCCTAGCGGGGGGGAGCACAGATACGCAGTATTTT CASSLTLAGGSTDTQYF